This TCR beta chain was profiled in a study of STAT3 mutations in large granular lymphocyte leukemia. Study-wide results and limits: After therapy, about 35% of the 18 patients switched clonotypes, all new clones STAT3 wild type. In T-cell large granular lymphocyte leukemia, about half of patients showed multiple immunodominant subclonotypes. Clonal expansion was inferred from samples taken at other timepoints.

TCRdb's copy holds only in-frame clones and misses some; the assay was immunoSEQ multiplex PCR. This repertoire shows around 17,000 clones, 84% found once; its top ten account for around 9%. CDR3 length: 17 amino acids. Germline trimming cut 4 bases from V and 5 bases from J; bases unmatched to any gene: 12. Germline assignment: CDR1 SGHTA and CDR2 FQGNSA. Note on this clone: Its antigen remains unidentified.

Sequenced sample: peripheral blood mononuclear cells. The genes are TRBV7-2 and TRBJ2-7; 12 nucleotides match TRBD2. The clonotype was recovered from a man aged 45-60 years with T-cell large granular lymphocyte leukemia. Some clones in this sample may be carry-over from other donors' samples. The CDR3 DNA reads TGTGCCAGCAGCTCCCGACAACTAGCGGGGGGACGAAACGAGCAGTACTTC. It is translated as CASSSRQLAGGRNEQYF.